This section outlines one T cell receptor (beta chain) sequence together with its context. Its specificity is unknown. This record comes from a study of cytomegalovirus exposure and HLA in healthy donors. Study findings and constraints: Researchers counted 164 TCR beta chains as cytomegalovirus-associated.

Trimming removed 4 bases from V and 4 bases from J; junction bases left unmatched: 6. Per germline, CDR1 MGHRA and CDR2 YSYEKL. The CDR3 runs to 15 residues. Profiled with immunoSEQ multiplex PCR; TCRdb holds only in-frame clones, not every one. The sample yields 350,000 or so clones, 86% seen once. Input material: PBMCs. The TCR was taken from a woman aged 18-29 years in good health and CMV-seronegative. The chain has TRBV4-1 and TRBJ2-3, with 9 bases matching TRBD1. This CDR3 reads CASSRPGQGADTQYF. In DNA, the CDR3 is TGCGCCAGCAGCCGACCGGGACAGGGTGCAGATACGCAGTATTTT.